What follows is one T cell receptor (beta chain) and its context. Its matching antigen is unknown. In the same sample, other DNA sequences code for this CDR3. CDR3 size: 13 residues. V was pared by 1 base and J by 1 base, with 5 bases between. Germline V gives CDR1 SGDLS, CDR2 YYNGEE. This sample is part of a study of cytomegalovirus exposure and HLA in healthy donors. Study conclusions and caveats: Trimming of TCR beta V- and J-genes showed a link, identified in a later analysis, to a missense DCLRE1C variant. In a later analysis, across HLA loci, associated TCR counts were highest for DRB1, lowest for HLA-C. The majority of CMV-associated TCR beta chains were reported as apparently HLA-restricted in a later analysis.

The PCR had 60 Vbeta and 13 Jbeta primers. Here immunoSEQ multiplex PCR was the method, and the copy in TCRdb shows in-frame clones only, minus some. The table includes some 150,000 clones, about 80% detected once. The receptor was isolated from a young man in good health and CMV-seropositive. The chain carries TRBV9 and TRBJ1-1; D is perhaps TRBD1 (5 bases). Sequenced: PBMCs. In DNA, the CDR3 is TGTGCCAGCAGCGTACAGGGGAACACTGAAGCTTTCTTT. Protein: CASSVQGNTEAFF.